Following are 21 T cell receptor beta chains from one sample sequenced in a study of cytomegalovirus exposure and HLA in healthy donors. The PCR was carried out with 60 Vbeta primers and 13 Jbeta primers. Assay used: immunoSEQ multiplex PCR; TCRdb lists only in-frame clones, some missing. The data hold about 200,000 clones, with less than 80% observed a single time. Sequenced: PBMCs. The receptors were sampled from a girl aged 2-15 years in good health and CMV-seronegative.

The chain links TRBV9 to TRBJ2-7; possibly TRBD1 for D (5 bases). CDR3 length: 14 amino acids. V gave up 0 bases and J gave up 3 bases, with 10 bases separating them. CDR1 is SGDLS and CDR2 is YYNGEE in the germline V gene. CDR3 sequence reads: CASSVGQISYEQYF. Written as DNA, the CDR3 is TGTGCCAGCAGCGTAGGACAGATTAGCTACGAGCAGTACTTC.

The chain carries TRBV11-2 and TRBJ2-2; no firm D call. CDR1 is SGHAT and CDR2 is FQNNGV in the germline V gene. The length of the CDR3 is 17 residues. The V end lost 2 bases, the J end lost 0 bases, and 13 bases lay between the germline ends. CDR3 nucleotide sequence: TGTGCCAGCAGCTTAATACGGGTCTTAGCGAACACCGGGGAGCTGTTTTTT. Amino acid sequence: CASSLIRVLANTGELFF.

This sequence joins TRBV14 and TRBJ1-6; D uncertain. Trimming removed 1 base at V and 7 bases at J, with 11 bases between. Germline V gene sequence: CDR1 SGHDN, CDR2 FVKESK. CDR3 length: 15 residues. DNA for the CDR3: TGTGCCAGCAGCCAAGGTGGAGGGAGGAATTCACCCCTCCACTTT. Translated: CASSQGGGRNSPLHF.

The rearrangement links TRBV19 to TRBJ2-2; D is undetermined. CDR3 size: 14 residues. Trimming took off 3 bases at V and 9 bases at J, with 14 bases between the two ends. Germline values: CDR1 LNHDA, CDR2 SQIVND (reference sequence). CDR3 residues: CASSIGLLVRELFF. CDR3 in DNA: TGTGCCAGTAGTATTGGGCTCTTGGTTCGGGAGCTGTTTTTT. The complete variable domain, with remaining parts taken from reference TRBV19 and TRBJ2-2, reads DGGITQSPKYLFRKEGQNVTLSCEQNLNHDAMYWYRQDPGQGLRLIYYSQIVNDFQKGDIAEGYSVSREKKESFPLTVTSAQKNPTAFYLCASSIGLLVRELFFGEGSRLTVL.

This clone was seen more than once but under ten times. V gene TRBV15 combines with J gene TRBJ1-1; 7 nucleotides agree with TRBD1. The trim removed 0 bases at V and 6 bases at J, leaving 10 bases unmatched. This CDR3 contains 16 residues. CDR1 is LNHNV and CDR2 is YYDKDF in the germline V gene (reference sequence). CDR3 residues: CATSREERQGLAEAFF. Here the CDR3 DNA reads TGTGCCACCAGCAGAGAGGAAAGACAGGGCCTCGCTGAAGCTTTCTTT.

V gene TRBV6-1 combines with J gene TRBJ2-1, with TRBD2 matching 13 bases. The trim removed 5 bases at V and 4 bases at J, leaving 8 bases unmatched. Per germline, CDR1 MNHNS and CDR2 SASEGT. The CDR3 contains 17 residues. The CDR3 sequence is CASSKGLAGVAYNEQFF. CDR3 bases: TGTGCCAGCAGTAAAGGACTAGCGGGAGTTGCTTACAATGAGCAGTTCTTC.

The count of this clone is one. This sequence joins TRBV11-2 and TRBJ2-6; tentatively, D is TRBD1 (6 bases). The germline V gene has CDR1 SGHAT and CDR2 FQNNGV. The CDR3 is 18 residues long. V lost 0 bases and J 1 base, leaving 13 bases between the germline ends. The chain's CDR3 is CASSLDPPTGSGANVLTF. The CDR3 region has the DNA TGTGCCAGCAGCTTAGATCCCCCCACAGGGTCTGGGGCCAACGTCCTGACTTTC. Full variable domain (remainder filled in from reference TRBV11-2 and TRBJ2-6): EAGVAQSPRYKIIEKRQSVAFWCNPISGHATLYWYQQILGQGPKLLIQFQNNGVVDDSQLPKDRFSAERLKGVDSTLKIQPAKLEDSAVYLCASSLDPPTGSGANVLTFGAGSRLTVL.

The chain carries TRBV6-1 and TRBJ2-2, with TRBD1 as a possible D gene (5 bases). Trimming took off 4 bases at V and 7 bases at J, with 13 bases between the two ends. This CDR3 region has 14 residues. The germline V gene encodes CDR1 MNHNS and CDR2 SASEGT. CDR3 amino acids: CASSAYQGVGELFF. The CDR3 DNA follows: TGTGCCAGCAGTGCATACCAGGGTGTCGGGGAGCTGTTTTTT.

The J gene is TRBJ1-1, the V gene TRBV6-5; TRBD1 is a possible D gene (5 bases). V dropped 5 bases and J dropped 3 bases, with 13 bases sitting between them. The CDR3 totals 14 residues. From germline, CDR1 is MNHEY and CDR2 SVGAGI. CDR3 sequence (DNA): TGTGCCAGCAGTAACGACAGATCGGACACTGAAGCTTTCTTT. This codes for CASSNDRSDTEAFF.

CDR3 loop: CSVALGTGGEKLFF. The CDR3 nucleotides are TGCAGCGTTGCCCTGGGGACAGGGGGAGAAAAACTGTTTTTT. This chain joins TRBV29-1 and TRBJ1-4; 11 nucleotides line up with TRBD1. Germline CDR1 SQVTM, CDR2 ANQGSEA. CDR3 size: 14 residues. Trimming cost V 4 bases and J 8 bases; bases outside gene matches: 6.

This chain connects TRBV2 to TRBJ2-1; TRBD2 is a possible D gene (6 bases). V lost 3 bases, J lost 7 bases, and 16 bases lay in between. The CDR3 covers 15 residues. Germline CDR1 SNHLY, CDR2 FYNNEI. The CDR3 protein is CASSDGSGQGNEQFF. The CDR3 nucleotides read TGTGCCAGCAGTGATGGTAGCGGCCAAGGGAATGAGCAGTTCTTC. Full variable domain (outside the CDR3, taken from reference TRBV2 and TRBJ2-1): EPEVTQTPSHQVTQMGQEVILRCVPISNHLYFYWYRQILGQKVEFLVSFYNNEISEKSEIFDDQFSVERPDGSNFTLKIRSTKLEDSAMYFCASSDGSGQGNEQFFGPGTRLTVL.

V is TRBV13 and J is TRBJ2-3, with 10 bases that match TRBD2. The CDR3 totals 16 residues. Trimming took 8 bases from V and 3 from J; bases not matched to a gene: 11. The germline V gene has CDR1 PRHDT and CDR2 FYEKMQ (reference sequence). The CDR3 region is CASASGTSDGTDTQYF. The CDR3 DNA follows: TGTGCCAGCGCCTCCGGGACTAGCGATGGGACAGATACGCAGTATTTT.

The CDR3 is CASSDRRGDYGYTF. In nucleotides, the CDR3 is TGTGCCAGCAGTGATCGTAGGGGTGACTATGGCTACACCTTC. This chain links TRBV25-1 with TRBJ1-2; D might be TRBD1 (5 bases). V lost 3 bases and J lost 3, with 11 bases in between. This CDR3 spans 14 amino acids. Germline CDR1 and CDR2: MGHDK and SYGVNS.

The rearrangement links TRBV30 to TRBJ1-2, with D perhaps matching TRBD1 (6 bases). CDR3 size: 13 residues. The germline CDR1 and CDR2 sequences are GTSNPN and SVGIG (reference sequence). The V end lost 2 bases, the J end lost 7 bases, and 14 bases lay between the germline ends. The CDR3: CAWSLTGFGGYTF. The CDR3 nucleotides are TGTGCCTGGAGTCTCACAGGGTTTGGTGGCTACACCTTC.

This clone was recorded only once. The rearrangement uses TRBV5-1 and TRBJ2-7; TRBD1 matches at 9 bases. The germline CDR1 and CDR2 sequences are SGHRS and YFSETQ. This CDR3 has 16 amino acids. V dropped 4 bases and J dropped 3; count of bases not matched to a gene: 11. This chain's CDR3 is CASSAAGTGNIYEQYF. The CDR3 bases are TGCGCCAGCAGCGCAGCCGGGACAGGGAACATCTACGAGCAGTACTTC.

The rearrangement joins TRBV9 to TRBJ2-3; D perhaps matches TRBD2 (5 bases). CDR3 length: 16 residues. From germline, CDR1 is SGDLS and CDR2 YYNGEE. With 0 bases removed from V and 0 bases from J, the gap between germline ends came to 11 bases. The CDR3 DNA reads TGTGCCAGCAGCGTAGGATCGGGGTCTAGCACAGATACGCAGTATTTT. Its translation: CASSVGSGSSTDTQYF. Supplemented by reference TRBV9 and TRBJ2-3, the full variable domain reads DSGVTQTPKHLITATGQRVTLRCSPRSGDLSVYWYQQSLDQGLQFLIQYYNGEERAKGNILERFSAQQFPDLHSELNLSSLELGDSALYFCASSVGSGSSTDTQYFGPGTRLTVL.

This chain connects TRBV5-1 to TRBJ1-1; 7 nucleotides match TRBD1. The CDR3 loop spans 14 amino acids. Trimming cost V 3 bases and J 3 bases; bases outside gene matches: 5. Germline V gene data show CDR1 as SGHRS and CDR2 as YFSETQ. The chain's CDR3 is CASSYGTADTEAFF. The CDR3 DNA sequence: TGCGCCAGCAGCTACGGGACAGCGGACACTGAAGCTTTCTTT.

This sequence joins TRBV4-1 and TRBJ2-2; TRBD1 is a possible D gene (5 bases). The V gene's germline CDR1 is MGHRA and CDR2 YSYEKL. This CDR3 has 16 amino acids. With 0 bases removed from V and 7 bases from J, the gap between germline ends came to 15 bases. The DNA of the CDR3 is TGCGCCAGCAGCCAAGAGGACAATCCGTTCGTCGGGGAGCTGTTTTTT. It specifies CASSQEDNPFVGELFF.

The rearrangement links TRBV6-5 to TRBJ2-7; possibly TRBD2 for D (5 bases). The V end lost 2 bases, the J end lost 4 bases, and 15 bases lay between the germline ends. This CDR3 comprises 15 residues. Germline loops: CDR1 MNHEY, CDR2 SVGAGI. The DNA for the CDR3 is TGTGCCAGCAGTTACACTCACGAGGGCGGGTACGAGCAGTACTTC. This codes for CASSYTHEGGYEQYF.

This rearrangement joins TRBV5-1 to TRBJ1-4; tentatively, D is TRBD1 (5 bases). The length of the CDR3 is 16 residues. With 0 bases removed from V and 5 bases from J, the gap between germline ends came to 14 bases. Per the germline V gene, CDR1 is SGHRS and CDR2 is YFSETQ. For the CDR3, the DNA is TGCGCCAGCAGCTTGGATTTTCGGGCAGGGAATGAAAAACTGTTTTTT. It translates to CASSLDFRAGNEKLFF.

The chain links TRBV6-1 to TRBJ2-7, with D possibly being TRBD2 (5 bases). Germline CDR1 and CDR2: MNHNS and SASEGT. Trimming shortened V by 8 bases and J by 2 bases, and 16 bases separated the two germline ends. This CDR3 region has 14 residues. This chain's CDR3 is CASSYAGSAYEQYF. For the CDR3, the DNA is TGTGCCAGCTCCTACGCGGGTAGCGCCTACGAGCAGTACTTC.